The sequence of this T cell receptor beta chain was determined in a study of cytomegalovirus exposure and HLA in healthy donors. Primers: 60 Vbeta forward and 13 Jbeta reverse. Sequencing was performed with immunoSEQ multiplex PCR; in TCRdb, only in-frame clones are kept and a portion is missing. The data hold roughly 100,000 clones, with 50% to 70% observed a single time. Study-wide findings and caveats: Presence/absence analyses assumed roughly uniform sequencing depth across donors. The study designated roughly 150 TCR beta chains cytomegalovirus-associated.

Of note for this clone: Its target is not known.

Deletions cut 6 bases from V and 0 bases from J, with 20 bases between. Germline V CDR1 and CDR2: SGHVS, FNYEAQ. There are 17 residues in the CDR3. The sequencing sample was made of PBMCs. This receptor was taken from a man aged 30-40 years in good health and CMV-seropositive. The chain recombines TRBV7-6 with TRBJ2-5; weak D call: TRBD2 (7 bases). The CDR3 protein is CASSPTRGGGYQETQYF. The CDR3 region has the DNA TGTGCCAGCAGTCCAACTAGAGGGGGGGGGTACCAAGAGACCCAGTACTTC.